These 6 T cell receptor beta chains were sequenced from one sample in a study of T cells expressing NK-cell markers (dated by TCRdb to the early 2020s). The library was made by 5' RACE. These reads were obtained on an Illumina HiSeq 2000. TCRdb reprocessed the sequencing reads and holds a single record per CDR3 protein sequence, with no DNA. The data table for this sample lists fewer than 400,000 distinct CDR3 sequences. In total, the top ten clones hold about 10% of the sample. The material sequenced was blood T cells: a sorted CD56 or NKG2C T cell subset, CD4+ or CD8+ T cells, or bulk PBMC T cells (not recorded which). Receptors were obtained from a woman aged 50 to 60 in good health. Donor details come from another sample of the same person, matched by shared clones.

The chain carries TRBV24-1 and TRBJ2-3; TCRdb returns TRBD2, unconfirmable since there is no DNA. There are 15 residues in the CDR3. Looked up from germline, CDR1 is KGHDR and CDR2 is SFDVKD. The CDR3 region is CATSEVRGSPDTQYF.

This chain joins TRBV6-5 and TRBJ1-5; the TRBD1 assignment by TCRdb is unverifiable without DNA. In germline, CDR1 is MNHEY, CDR2 SVGAGI. The CDR3 is 13 residues long. CDR3 region: CASSKGGAQPQHF.

The V and J genes are TRBV5-1 and TRBJ1-6. The germline gives CDR1 SGHRS, CDR2 YFSETQ. CDR3 size: 15 residues. The CDR3 reads CASSPGELWNSPLHF.

The CDR3 reads CASSTDRVWGDQYF. The V gene is TRBV21-1, the J gene TRBJ2-5; TCRdb names TRBD1, which stays unverified in the absence of DNA. TRBV21-1 is termed a pseudogene. The length of the CDR3 is 14 residues.

The chain employs TRBV5-6 and TRBJ2-2; the D gene TCRdb calls, TRBD1, cannot be checked with no DNA. CDR1 and CDR2 from the germline V gene are SGHDT and YYEEEE. The CDR3 length is 15 residues. CDR3 loop: CASSARQGWTGELFF. The variable domain in full, completed from reference TRBV5-6 and TRBJ2-2, reads DAGVTQSPTHLIKTRGQQVTLRCSPKSGHDTVSWYQQALGQGPQFIFQYYEEEERQRGNFPDRFSGHQFPNYSSELNVNALLLGDSALYLCASSARQGWTGELFFGEGSRLTVL.

The chain employs TRBV5-1 and TRBJ1-1; TCRdb calls TRBD1, which cannot be checked without DNA. The CDR3 consists of 14 residues. Germline loops: CDR1 SGHRS, CDR2 YFSETQ. The chain's CDR3 is CASSLRVRGYEAFF. Full variable domain (rest looked up from reference TRBV5-1 and TRBJ1-1): KAGVTQTPRYLIKTRGQQVTLSCSPISGHRSVSWYQQTPGQGLQFLFEYFSETQRNKGNFPGRFSGRQFSNSRSEMNVSTLELGDSALYLCASSLRVRGYEAFFGQGTRLTVV.